This TCR beta chain was identified in a study of shared clonotypes between healthy human individuals. Germline loops: CDR1 MDHEN, CDR2 SYDVKM. The CDR3 consists of 15 residues. V was pared by 5 bases and J by 5 bases, with 10 bases of the junction left unmatched. The assay ran at deep level. Input per replicate PCR of unsorted PBMC was approximately 300 ng DNA, corresponding to tens of thousands of T cell genomes. Profiled with immunoSEQ multiplex PCR; TCRdb holds only in-frame clones, not every one. The sample lists about 490,000 clones; roughly 80% were seen once. This TCR was sampled from a woman in her forties in good health. Some clones in this sample may be carry-over from other donors' samples. This chain joins TRBV28 and TRBJ2-3, with TRBD2 identical over 7 bases. Sequenced sample: PBMCs. The CDR3 reads CASSPRGDGGDTQYF. CDR3 coding DNA: TGTGCCAGCAGTCCCCGGGGGGACGGGGGAGATACGCAGTATTTT.